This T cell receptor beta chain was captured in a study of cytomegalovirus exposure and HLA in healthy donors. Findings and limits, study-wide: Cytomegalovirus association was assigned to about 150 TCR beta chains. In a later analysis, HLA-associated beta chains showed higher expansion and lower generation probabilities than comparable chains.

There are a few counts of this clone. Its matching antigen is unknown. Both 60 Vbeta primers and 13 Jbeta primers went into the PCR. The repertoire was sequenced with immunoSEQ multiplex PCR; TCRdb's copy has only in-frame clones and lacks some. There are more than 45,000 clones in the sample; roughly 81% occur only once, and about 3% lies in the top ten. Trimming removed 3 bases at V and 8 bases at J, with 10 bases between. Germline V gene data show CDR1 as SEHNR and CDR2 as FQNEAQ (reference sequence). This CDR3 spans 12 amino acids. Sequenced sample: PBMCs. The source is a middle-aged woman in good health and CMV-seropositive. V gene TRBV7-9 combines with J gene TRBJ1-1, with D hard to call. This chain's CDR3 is CASSFRGPEAFF. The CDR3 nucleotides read TGTGCCAGCAGCTTCCGGGGTCCAGAAGCTTTCTTT. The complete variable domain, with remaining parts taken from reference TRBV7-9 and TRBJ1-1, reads DTGVSQNPRHKITKRGQNVTFRCDPISEHNRLYWYRQTLGQGPEFLTYFQNEAQLEKSRLLSDRFSAERPKGSFSTLEIQRTEQGDSAMYLCASSFRGPEAFFGQGTRLTVV.